The rows below give T cell receptor beta chains drawn from one sample of a study of blood T cell repertoires in COVID-19. The data were produced by immunoSEQ multiplex PCR, yet TCRdb's version contains in-frame clones alone and is incomplete. Seen here are 350,000 to 450,000 clones, approximately 89% observed once, and the top ten hold under 2%. Sequenced input: peripheral blood. Receptors were obtained from a woman in her 40s with COVID-19, enrolled during active disease. The CDR3 runs from the conserved cysteine through the conserved F or W.

TRBV5-1 CASSLTVNNEQFF
TRBV19 CASRVATGEMNTEAFF
TRBV7-9 CASSATGRAEAFF
TRBV18 CASSPKGLAGGPYNEQFF
TRBV10-1 CASSEAWDTAGSPLHF
TRBV18 CASSPEKGVNEKLFF
TRBV6-2/TRBV6-3 CASSYRIAGGLFTDTQYF
TRBV5-1 CASSSSGQGYEQYF
TRBV3-1/TRBV3-2 CASSQEGGHVSNQPQHF
TRBV7-2 CASSPETGAYEQYF
TRBV9 CASSVGGRDNSPLHF
TRBV7-2 CASTPRRWNTEAFF
TRBV28 CASSPAGQGKGGYTF
TRBV2 CASSPRGANEKLFF
TRBV5-1 CASSLVQGEGYTF
TRBV5-1 CASSTGSHTGYTF
TRBV7-8 CASSLLYNYGYTF
TRBV30 CAWAQGQGTNQPQHF
TRBV7-8 CASSFVTYRDRVHQPQHF
TRBV19 CASSIGTRATGELFF
TRBV6-5 CASSYKQGGEKLFF
TRBV27 CASSQKINSPLHF
TRBV3-1/TRBV3-2 CASITNRQGGQPQHF
TRBV5-4 CASNTGGQSQETQYF
TRBV24-1 CATSDNPRLAGVFNEQFF
TRBV5-4 CASRGLGRDTEAFF
TRBV7-8 CASSLAAGEAFF
TRBV13 CASRSGGSLADTQYF
TRBV7-2 CASSRELTDTQYF
TRBV25-1 CASSALQDSTGELFF
TRBV19 CASSIGGGPYEQCF
TRBV5-5 CASLKRGYNEQFF
TRBV5-1 CASSLEIGTGGLRNYGYTF
TRBV2 CASSELGQRNTGELFF
TRBV6-5 CASRRGNNEQFF
TRBV19 CATNGMTGRRVLNYGYTF
TRBV6-6 CASSSPGQGYEQYF
TRBV25-1 CASSEYQGAGYGYTF
TRBV4-3 CASSQVQTGGTEAFF
TRBV3-1/TRBV3-2 CASRPGTGGLGELFF
TRBV5-6 CASSIRTGWDYGYTF
TRBV28 CASSLDFPTVNYGYTF
TRBV9 CASSVDPMNTEAFF
TRBV19 CASSSVGGDTEAFF
TRBV30 CAWSVASGSSTDTQYF
TRBV19 CASSITGTSELGNEQFF
TRBV3-1/TRBV3-2 CASSQRGPEDSPLHF
TRBV7-9 CASSPRMWGNYGYTF
TRBV27 CASSQGKDGYTF
TRBV2 CASSAGVYEKLFF
TRBV19 CASSIPGVNTEAFF